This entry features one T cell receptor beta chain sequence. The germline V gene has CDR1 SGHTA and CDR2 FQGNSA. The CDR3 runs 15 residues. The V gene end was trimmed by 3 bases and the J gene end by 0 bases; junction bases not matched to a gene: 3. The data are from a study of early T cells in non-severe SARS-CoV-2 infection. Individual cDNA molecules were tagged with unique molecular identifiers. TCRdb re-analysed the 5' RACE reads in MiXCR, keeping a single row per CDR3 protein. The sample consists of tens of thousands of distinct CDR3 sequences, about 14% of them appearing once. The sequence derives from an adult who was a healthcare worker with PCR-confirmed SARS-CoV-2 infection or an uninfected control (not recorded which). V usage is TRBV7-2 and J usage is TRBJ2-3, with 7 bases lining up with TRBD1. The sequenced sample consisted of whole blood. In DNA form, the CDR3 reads TGTGCCAGCAGCTTTTCACAGGGGAGCACAGATACGCAGTATTTT. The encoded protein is CASSFSQGSTDTQYF.